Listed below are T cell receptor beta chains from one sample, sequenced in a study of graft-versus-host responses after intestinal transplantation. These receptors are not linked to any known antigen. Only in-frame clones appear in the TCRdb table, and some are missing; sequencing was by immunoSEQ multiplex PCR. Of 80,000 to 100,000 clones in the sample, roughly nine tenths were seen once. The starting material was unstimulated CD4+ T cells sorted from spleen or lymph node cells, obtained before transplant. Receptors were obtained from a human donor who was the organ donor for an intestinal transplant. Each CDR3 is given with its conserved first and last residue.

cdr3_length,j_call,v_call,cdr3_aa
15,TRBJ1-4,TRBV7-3,CASSLTGGFGEKLFF
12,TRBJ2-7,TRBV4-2,CASSPNSYEQYF
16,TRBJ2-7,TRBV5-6,CASSGRGKRRRSEQYF
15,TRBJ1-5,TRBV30,CAWSGQPYSNQPQHF
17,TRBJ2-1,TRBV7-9,CASSFEGGLSSSHEQFF
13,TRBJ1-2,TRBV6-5,CASRRQGAHGYTF
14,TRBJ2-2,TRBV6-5,CASSWAEVPGELFF
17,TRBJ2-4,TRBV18,CASSPTDRALAKNIQYF
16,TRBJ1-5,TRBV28,CATARAGQGARQPQHF
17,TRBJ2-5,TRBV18,CASSPLGLAYTQETQYF
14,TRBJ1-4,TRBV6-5,CASVQQGPNEKLFF
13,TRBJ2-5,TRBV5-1,CASSLQGRETQYF
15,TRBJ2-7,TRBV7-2,CASSLGGQVTYEQYF
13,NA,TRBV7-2,CASSARLVHEQYF
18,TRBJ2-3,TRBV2,CASRRDRVYSPSTDTQYF
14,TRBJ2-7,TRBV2,CASSVGRGGYEQYF
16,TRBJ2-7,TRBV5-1,CASSSRTGTSSYEQYF